This section outlines one T cell receptor gamma chain sequence together with its context. Its antigen is undetermined. This same CDR3 is encoded by further DNA sequences in the sample. RNA was extracted from the cells and then reverse transcribed. CDR3 amplicons came from multiplex PCR with pooled V-gene forward and constant-region reverse primers. TCRdb applied CATT to the multiplex PCR reads for clone calling. The table shows tens of thousands of gamma-chain clones, with 20% occurring only once. Germline CDR1 EGSTGY, CDR2 YDSYTSSV. This CDR3 comprises 13 residues. V was clipped by 1 base and J by 5 bases; unmatched bases: 5. Vdelta1+ thymocyte sorts reached between about 97% and 99.6% purity. This entry comes from a study of Vδ1+ human thymocytes. Study-level findings and limits: Thymic delta-chain repertoires held about 20% Vdelta2 sequences and few Vdelta3, despite high sort purity. Thymic TRG and TRD repertoires appeared highly polyclonal.

The chain couples TRGV4 to TRGJ1 or TRGJ2. Specimen: Vdelta1+ gamma-delta thymocytes from the thymus. Regarding subset: FACS-sorted CD3+ TCRalphabeta- TCRVdelta1+ TCRVdelta2- thymocytes. The receptor comes from a girl under three years old who had congenital heart surgery. This chain's CDR3 is CATWDGRNYKKLF. The CDR3, as DNA: TGTGCCACCTGGGATGGACGGAATTATAAGAAACTCTTT.